Following are 3 T cell receptor beta chains from one sample sequenced in a study of Graves' ophthalmopathy and Graves' hyperthyroidism (dated by TCRdb to between 2017 and 2018). The reads were generated on an Illumina HiSeq 2000. For repertoire sequencing, TCR beta CDR3 regions were amplified from RNA transcripts. The first round was an RT-PCR using HTBI primers with the Qiagen OneStep RT-PCR kit, and this first round was followed by a second-round multiplex PCR, then size selection and purification. TCRdb redid the processing of the public reads, applying fastp at Q25 and MiXCR, and retained in-frame beta chains. Every entry covers one CDR3 protein and lists the most common genes and DNA from its rows. The sample table contains over a million distinct CDR3 sequences; only one count was recorded for about 35% of them. Over 8.5% of the sample rests with the top ten. The sequencing sample was made of peripheral blood or thyroid tissue (not recorded which). The receptors stem from an adult man with Graves' hyperthyroidism.

To note about this clonotype: A much larger clone sits a single nucleotide away, making a read error possible. Without the conserved terminal phenylalanine or tryptophan, this CDR3 likely stems from a read error. This rearrangement joins TRBV7-6 to TRBJ1-1; tentative D call: TRBD1 (5 bases). Germline lookup yields CDR1 SGHVS and CDR2 FNYEAQ. The CDR3 loop spans 15 amino acids. Trimming cost V 1 base and J 5 bases, with 14 bases left between them. The CDR3 loop is CASSLEPGLVTEAFS. The CDR3 region has the DNA TGTGCCAGCAGCTTAGAACCAGGGTTGGTGACTGAAGCTTTCTCT.

This clonotype was recorded a few times. CDR3 sequence (DNA): TGCGCCAGCAGCCAAGCACTACCGGGAGATCAGCCCCAGCATTTT. This encodes CASSQALPGDQPQHF. V is TRBV4-3 and J is TRBJ1-5; no firm D call. Germline CDR1 and CDR2: LGHNA and YSLEER. The V end lost 1 base, the J end lost 5 bases, and 12 bases lay between the germline ends. The CDR3 spans 15 residues.

Many counts were recorded for this clonotype. The rearrangement links TRBV29-1 to TRBJ2-5; 12 bases fit TRBD1. The CDR3 sequence is 15 residues long. Germline V gene data show CDR1 as SQVTM and CDR2 as ANQGSEA. Trimming took 3 bases from V and 9 from J; bases not matched to a gene: 11. The CDR3 DNA is TGCAGCGTTGACCGGGGACAGGGGGCTTTTTTGGCCCAGTACTTC. Amino acids: CSVDRGQGAFLAQYF.